Here is one T cell receptor (beta chain) with its context. Its specificity is unknown. TCRdb keeps only in-frame clones here, not all; method: immunoSEQ multiplex PCR. The sample lists about 280,000 clones, more than 70% occurring once. This specimen comes from a study of Ad26.COV2.S vaccination and SARS-CoV-2 variants. Study overall: Among those in the COV1001 Ad26.COV2.S trial arm was the donor. In the study, Ad26.COV2.S was injected intramuscularly once, or twice 56 days apart. Study-level points and caveats: Participants given vaccine showed non-spike TCR breadth similar to that of placebo recipients.

The treatment denotes: roughly 19 received Ad26.COV2.S at low or high dose, single or two shots; roughly 5 received placebo; per-sample allocation not given. Each sample was drawn 63 days after the first injection (of vaccine or placebo). This Boston cohort included adults aged 18-55 years. This sample comprised peripheral blood, obtained in a trial of Ad26.COV2.S vaccine versus placebo. The source of this sequence is a person between 18 and 65 years old who received the Ad26.COV2.S COVID-19 vaccine or a placebo.

CDR3 loop: CSVAVVANYGYTF. DNA for the CDR3: TGCAGCGTTGCGGTAGTGGCTAACTATGGCTACACCTTC. This rearrangement joins TRBV29-1 to TRBJ1-2, with D unresolved. Germline V CDR1 and CDR2: SQVTM, ANQGSEA. V was shortened by 4 bases and J by 0 bases, with 9 bases between the two germline ends. This CDR3 region has 13 residues.